This TCR beta chain came from a study of beta chain features in type 1 diabetes. General study results and limits: Among type 1 diabetes patients, VDJ junctions had fewer insertions and more deletions. Sampled from patients, naive, central memory and Treg TCRB repertoires appeared more similar than those sampled from healthy donors. All four CD4+ subsets from Type 1 diabetes patients carried moderately but significantly shorter TCRB CDR3s.

This clone has just a few counts. The target antigen is unknown. Expressed TCRB transcripts were sequenced because the isolated RNA had all been reverse transcribed beforehand. The repertoire was sequenced with immunoSEQ multiplex PCR; TCRdb's copy has only in-frame clones and lacks some. Of under 950,000 clones listed, under 20% are singletons. Without exception, sorted populations had purity beyond 95%. The CDR3 runs 17 residues. V lost 0 bases and J lost 5, with 18 bases in between. Germline-derived CDR1 and CDR2 are SGHTA and FQGNSA. This sequence was found in a woman younger than 30 in good health. The chain links TRBV7-2 to TRBJ2-3; a weak D match, TRBD2 (6 bases). Material for sequencing was naive CD4+ T cells from blood. The CDR3 is CASSLAPGANSQDTQYF. Here the CDR3 DNA reads TGTGCCAGCAGCTTAGCTCCGGGAGCAAATTCCCAAGATACGCAGTATTTT. Drawing the rest from reference TRBV7-2 and TRBJ2-3, the complete variable domain is GAGVSQSPSNKVTEKGKDVELRCDPISGHTALYWYRQSLGQGLEFLIYFQGNSAPDKSGLPSDRFSAERTGGSVSTLTIQRTQQEDSAVYLCASSLAPGANSQDTQYFGPGTRLTVL.